Listed below are T cell receptor beta chains from one sample, sequenced in a study of CD8 T cells in Susac syndrome. One entry per CDR3 protein results from TCRdb running MiXCR on the immunoSEQ multiplex PCR reads. Among about 130,000 distinct CDR3 sequences listed, roughly 89% were seen once. Specimen: CD8+ T cells from PBMCs. The receptors were gathered from a human donor with multiple sclerosis. Both conserved end residues are part of each CDR3. The order of the fields is D gene, V gene, J gene, clone size, CDR3 DNA, CDR3 protein. The D gene is left open where the match is weak. Clone size is stated in some rows and not others, as once, few, many or a class when expanded.

D: .
V: TRBV20-1
J: TRBJ2-3
size: .
DNA: TGCAGTGCTACCCTCGATACGCAGTATTTT
CDR3: CSATLDTQYF

D: TRBD1
V: TRBV5-1
J: TRBJ1-2
size: .
DNA: TGCGCCAGCAGAGGGACAGGGGACCTCTATGGCTACACCTTC
CDR3: CASRGTGDLYGYTF

D: TRBD2
V: TRBV4-1
J: TRBJ2-2
size: .
DNA: TGCGCCAGCAGCCAAGTCAGCGGGAGTTACACCGGGGAGCTGTTTTTT
CDR3: CASSQVSGSYTGELFF

D: TRBD1
V: TRBV20-1
J: TRBJ1-2
size: once
DNA: TGCAGTGCTAGGGACAGGGGCTATGGCTACACCTTC
CDR3: CSARDRGYGYTF

D: TRBD2
V: TRBV30
J: TRBJ2-2
size: .
DNA: TGTGCCTGGCTACGCCTAGCGGGAGAATACACCGGGGAGCTGTTTTTT
CDR3: CAWLRLAGEYTGELFF

D: .
V: TRBV4-1
J: TRBJ2-3
size: once
DNA: TGCGCCAGCAGCCTAGGGGTCGGAGGCACAGATACGCAGTATTTT
CDR3: CASSLGVGGTDTQYF

D: .
V: TRBV6-2/TRBV6-3
J: TRBJ1-1
size: .
DNA: TGTGCCAGCAGTGCTGATCTCCAGGGGAACACTGAAGCTTTCTTT
CDR3: CASSADLQGNTEAFF

D: TRBD2
V: TRBV13
J: TRBJ2-1
size: .
DNA: TGTGCCAGCAGCTTAGATACTAGCGGTTACAATGAGCAGTTCTTC
CDR3: CASSLDTSGYNEQFF

D: .
V: TRBV6-2/TRBV6-3
J: TRBJ2-7
size: .
DNA: TGTGCCAGCAGTTACGGCGCGGTATCCTACGAGCAGTACTTC
CDR3: CASSYGAVSYEQYF

D: .
V: TRBV2
J: TRBJ1-1
size: .
DNA: TGTGCCAGCGTGGGCAGGGGGAACACTGAAGCTTTCTTT
CDR3: CASVGRGNTEAFF

D: .
V: TRBV9
J: TRBJ1-4
size: once
DNA: TGTGCCAGCAGCGTAGGGACAGCAACTAATGAAAAACTGTTTTTT
CDR3: CASSVGTATNEKLFF

D: TRBD1
V: TRBV14
J: TRBJ2-1
size: .
DNA: TGTGCCAGCAGCACAGTACAGGGGGGTTCCTACAATGAGCAGTTCTTC
CDR3: CASSTVQGGSYNEQFF

D: .
V: TRBV23-1
J: TRBJ2-5
size: .
DNA: TGCGCCAGCAGTCGGTGCGACCAAGAGACCCAGTACTTC
CDR3: CASSRCDQETQYF

D: .
V: TRBV5-5
J: TRBJ2-3
size: .
DNA: TGTGCCAGCTGGCTAGCCACAGATACGCAGTATTTT
CDR3: CASWLATDTQYF

D: .
V: TRBV30
J: TRBJ1-1
size: .
DNA: TGTGCCTGGAAAGACGGTGAAGCTTTCTTT
CDR3: CAWKDGEAFF

D: .
V: TRBV7-8
J: TRBJ2-3
size: .
DNA: TGTGCCAGCGAGGGACAACCTCGCACAGATACGCAGTATTTT
CDR3: CASEGQPRTDTQYF

D: .
V: TRBV18
J: TRBJ2-7
size: .
DNA: TGTGCCAGCTCGACCGTAGTAGCGAGGTATGAGCAGTACTTC
CDR3: CASSTVVARYEQYF

D: .
V: TRBV24-1
J: TRBJ2-2
size: .
DNA: TGTGCCACCAGTGATTTTACCGGGGAGCTGTTTTTT
CDR3: CATSDFTGELFF

D: .
V: TRBV14
J: TRBJ1-4
size: .
DNA: TGTGCCAGCAGCCAAGAACCCGGGACTCCAACTAATGAAAAACTGTTTTTT
CDR3: CASSQEPGTPTNEKLFF

D: .
V: TRBV12-5
J: TRBJ2-1
size: .
DNA: TGTGCTAGTGGTTTGGGGACGTACAATGAGCAGTTCTTC
CDR3: CASGLGTYNEQFF

D: .
V: TRBV15
J: TRBJ2-4
size: .
DNA: TGTGCCACCAGCAGAGCGCGGCCCCGGGATTCTCCCATTCAGTACTTC
CDR3: CATSRARPRDSPIQYF

D: .
V: TRBV27
J: TRBJ2-7
size: .
DNA: TGTGCCAGCAGAACTTGGGACAAACACTACGAGCAGTACTTC
CDR3: CASRTWDKHYEQYF

D: .
V: TRBV4-1
J: TRBJ2-1
size: .
DNA: TGCGCCAGCAGCCATTTGAGCAATGAGCAGTTCTTC
CDR3: CASSHLSNEQFF

D: .
V: TRBV1
J: TRBJ2-5
size: .
DNA: TGCACCAGCAGCCAAATCACTAGCGGGACCATCCAAGAGACCCAGTACTTC
CDR3: CTSSQITSGTIQETQYF

D: .
V: TRBV27
J: TRBJ1-2
size: .
DNA: TGTGCCAGCAGTCTGTTGGGGAGGTATGGCTACACCTTC
CDR3: CASSLLGRYGYTF

D: .
V: TRBV30
J: TRBJ2-7
size: .
DNA: TGTGCCTGGAGTGTGGTTCTCAGCTCCTACGAGCAGTACTTC
CDR3: CAWSVVLSSYEQYF

D: TRBD2
V: TRBV5-1
J: TRBJ2-2
size: .
DNA: TGCGCCAGCAGTCTAGCGGGAAGGTACACCGGGGAGCTGTTTTTT
CDR3: CASSLAGRYTGELFF

D: TRBD2
V: TRBV11-2
J: TRBJ2-7
size: .
DNA: TGTGCCAGCAGCTTACAGAGCGGGAGCGAGCAGTACTTC
CDR3: CASSLQSGSEQYF

D: .
V: TRBV20-1
J: TRBJ2-1
size: .
DNA: TGCAGTGCCCGGCCCGCTAGAGGCTACAATGAGCAGTTCTTC
CDR3: CSARPARGYNEQFF

D: .
V: TRBV28
J: TRBJ2-6
size: .
DNA: TGTGCCAGCAGGCCTGATCGGACTGCCGGGGCCAACGTCCTGACTTTC
CDR3: CASRPDRTAGANVLTF

D: .
V: TRBV13
J: TRBJ1-1
size: .
DNA: TGTGCCAGCAGCTTAGTGAAGGTGATGGGACCTGAAGCTTTCTTT
CDR3: CASSLVKVMGPEAFF

D: TRBD1
V: TRBV7-8
J: TRBJ2-1
size: .
DNA: TGTGCCAGCAGCTTGCAGACAGGGGGCGGATGGGAGCAGTTCTTC
CDR3: CASSLQTGGGWEQFF

D: .
V: TRBV9
J: TRBJ2-1
size: .
DNA: TGTGCCAGCAGCGTGGGCCCCGAGCAGTTCTTC
CDR3: CASSVGPEQFF

D: .
V: TRBV30
J: TRBJ2-7
size: .
DNA: TGTGCCTGGAGTGTTAACGACGGGGAGCAGTACTTC
CDR3: CAWSVNDGEQYF

D: .
V: TRBV11-3
J: TRBJ2-2
size: .
DNA: TGTGCCAGCAGCGGCAGCCAGAACACCGGGGAGCTGTTTTTT
CDR3: CASSGSQNTGELFF

D: TRBD1
V: TRBV10-3
J: TRBJ2-7
size: .
DNA: TGTGCCAGCTGGGAGACAGGGTTCTACGAGCAGTACTTC
CDR3: CASWETGFYEQYF

D: TRBD1
V: TRBV27
J: TRBJ1-2
size: .
DNA: TGTGCCAGCAGTTTATCCGGACAGGGTTTCTCGCCTGAAGATGATGGCTACACCTTC
CDR3: CASSLSGQGFSPEDDGYTF

D: .
V: TRBV30
J: TRBJ1-2
size: .
DNA: TGTGCCTGGGACCAGCTCTATGGCTACACCTTC
CDR3: CAWDQLYGYTF

D: .
V: TRBV4-1
J: TRBJ1-4
size: .
DNA: TGCGCCAGCAGCCATTTGCCCCCAGGGTATAATGAAAAACTGTTTTTT
CDR3: CASSHLPPGYNEKLFF

D: TRBD1
V: TRBV5-1
J: TRBJ2-3
size: .
DNA: TGCGCCAGCAGCCTGACAGGGGGGGAGATAGATACGCAGTATTTT
CDR3: CASSLTGGEIDTQYF

D: TRBD2
V: TRBV27
J: TRBJ2-7
size: .
DNA: TGTGCCAGCAGTTTAATCAGCGGGAGCTACGAGCAGTACTTC
CDR3: CASSLISGSYEQYF

D: .
V: TRBV7-6
J: TRBJ2-2
size: .
DNA: TGTGCCAGCAGCTTCGGGAGTCCGAACACCGGGGAGCTGTTTTTT
CDR3: CASSFGSPNTGELFF

D: TRBD2
V: TRBV12-3/TRBV12-4
J: TRBJ2-5
size: .
DNA: TGTGCCAGCAGACTAGCGGGACATCCCACTCAAGAGACCCAGTACTTC
CDR3: CASRLAGHPTQETQYF

D: TRBD2
V: TRBV29-1
J: TRBJ2-7
size: .
DNA: TGCAGCGCGCGACTAGCGGAGTCCTACGAGCAGTACTTC
CDR3: CSARLAESYEQYF

D: .
V: TRBV9
J: TRBJ2-1
size: .
DNA: TGTGCCAGCAGCGTAGTTACGACGGATGAGCAGTTCTTC
CDR3: CASSVVTTDEQFF

D: .
V: TRBV6-5
J: TRBJ2-7
size: .
DNA: TGTGCCAGCAGTTACGGGCGAGGGGGGGGCTACGAGCAGTACTTC
CDR3: CASSYGRGGGYEQYF

D: .
V: TRBV18
J: TRBJ1-1
size: .
DNA: TGTGCCAGCTCACCATCAAAACGGGACACTGAAGCTTTCTTT
CDR3: CASSPSKRDTEAFF

D: TRBD1
V: TRBV7-9
J: TRBJ2-7
size: .
DNA: TGTGCCAGCAGCTCGGGACAGGGTTACTACGAGCAGTACTTC
CDR3: CASSSGQGYYEQYF

D: .
V: TRBV25-1
J: TRBJ2-7
size: .
DNA: TGTGCCAGCAGTGACCGACGTAACGCCTACGAGCAGTACTTC
CDR3: CASSDRRNAYEQYF

D: .
V: TRBV5-1
J: TRBJ1-1
size: .
DNA: TGCGCCAGCAGCACAAGTACGGGGTTCGTAGGTGAAGCTTTCTTT
CDR3: CASSTSTGFVGEAFF

D: TRBD1
V: TRBV6-5
J: TRBJ2-5
size: .
DNA: TGTGCCAGCAGTTACTCGACAGGGCGGGAAGAGACCCAGTACTTC
CDR3: CASSYSTGREETQYF

D: .
V: TRBV13
J: TRBJ1-1
size: .
DNA: TGTGCCAGCAGCTCCCGAGGGGGTGGCACTGAAGCTTTCTTT
CDR3: CASSSRGGGTEAFF

D: .
V: TRBV11-2
J: TRBJ2-3
size: few
DNA: TGTGCCAGCAGCTTAGGGGGGGCAGATACGCAGTATTTT
CDR3: CASSLGGADTQYF

D: .
V: TRBV29-1
J: TRBJ2-2
size: .
DNA: TGCAGCGTGCCTGGACCCGGGGAGCTGTTTTTT
CDR3: CSVPGPGELFF

D: .
V: TRBV30
J: TRBJ2-7
size: .
DNA: TGTGCCTGGACCTCCAGCAACTACGAGCAGTACTTC
CDR3: CAWTSSNYEQYF